This T cell receptor beta chain comes out of a study of cytomegalovirus exposure and HLA in healthy donors (dated by TCRdb to the late 2010s). Context from the whole study: According to a later analysis, one platform produced both the roughly 110 validation repertoires and the 666 repertoires of the first cohort. The study aimed to test whether cataloging public T cell receptors could reveal signatures of past pathogen exposure. In addition to the first cohort of 500 to 850 subjects, a separate validation cohort of about 120 different subjects was used. To predict cytomegalovirus infection status, the study combined high-throughput TCR immunosequencing, statistical association of individual TCRs with disease status, and machine learning.

To prepare the library, the immunoSEQ multiplex PCR assay was applied. In the original analysis: A statistical classification framework was built to diagnose cytomegalovirus status from the catalog of TCR beta chain sequences. The immuneACCESS repertoire file appears here via TCRdb, limited to in-frame rearrangements. These files lack a portion of the clones; in checked studies, under half of the deficit traces to unresolved V genes, and the cause of the others is not known. That table is the source of V, J and clone size, and D and trimming were worked out from the DNA. The table for this sample lists some 200,000 clones; around 86% of them were counted only once. Around 7.2% of the sample rests with the top ten. The investigation overall reported the following: The classifier was reported to diagnose cytomegalovirus status with high specificity and sensitivity in both the original cohort and the validation cohort. The validation cohort had no HLA typing available for a later analysis, so co-occurrence within that cohort was assessed over all 110 or so repertoires. Of the cluster scores, roughly 95% were above 0 in a later analysis, which found that TCRs clustered in the first cohort also tended to co-occur in the approximately 130 validation repertoires. While some public TCRs were present in many individuals, most TCR sequences turned up only very rarely across donors. In vitro tests confirmed that a few of the cytomegalovirus-associated TCR beta chains recognize cytomegalovirus antigens. The authors suggested that the approach could potentially be extended to other disease states and immunological phenotypes. In the study, about 150 TCR beta chains were listed as associated with cytomegalovirus.

Points on this clone: The antigen it recognizes is unknown. No much larger clone exists at a distance of one base, and base qualities are not known.

Clipping removes 5 bases from V and 5 bases from J, with 11 as the unmatched junction base count. Including cysteine and phenylalanine, the CDR3 has 15 amino acids. Here the CDR3 DNA is all that survives: 45 bases in frame from base 1. CDR1 and CDR2 were assigned from the germline V gene (reference sequence) as SEHNR and FQNEAQ. The donors belonged to the validation cohort of approximately 130 subjects, which was separate from the approximately 610-subject first cohort. The sequenced sample consisted of PBMCs. This clonotype originated in a man in his thirties or forties in good health and CMV-seropositive. The rearranged segments are TRBV7-9 and TRBJ2-7; TRBD1 lines up with 8 middle nucleotides. The CDR3 is CASSPPGQGADEQYF. The nucleotide sequence reads as follows: TGTGCCAGCAGCCCCCCGGGGCAGGGGGCGGACGAGCAGTACTTC.